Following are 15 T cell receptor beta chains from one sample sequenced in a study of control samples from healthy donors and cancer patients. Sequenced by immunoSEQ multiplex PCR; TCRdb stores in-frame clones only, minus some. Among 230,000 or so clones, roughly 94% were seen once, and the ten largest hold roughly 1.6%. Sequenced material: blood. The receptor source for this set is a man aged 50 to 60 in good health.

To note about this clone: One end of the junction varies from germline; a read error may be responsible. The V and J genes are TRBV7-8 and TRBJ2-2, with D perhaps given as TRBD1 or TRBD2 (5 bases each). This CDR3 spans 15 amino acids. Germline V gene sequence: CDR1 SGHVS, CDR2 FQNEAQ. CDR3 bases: TGTGCCAGCAGCTTAGGACCAGGGACGACCGGGGAGCTGCTTTTT. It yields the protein CASSLGPGTTGELLF. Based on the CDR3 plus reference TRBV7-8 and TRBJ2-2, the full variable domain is GAGVSQSPRYKVAKRGQDVALRCDPISGHVSLFWYQQALGQGPEFLTYFQNEAQLDKSGLPSDRFFAERPEGSVSTLKIQRTQQEDSAVYLCASSLGPGTTGELLFGEGSRLTVL.

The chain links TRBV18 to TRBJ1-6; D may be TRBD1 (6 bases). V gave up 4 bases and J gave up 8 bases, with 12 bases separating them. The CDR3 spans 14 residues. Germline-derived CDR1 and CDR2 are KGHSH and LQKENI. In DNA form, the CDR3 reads TGTGCCAGCTCACTGTCAGGGGATGATTCACCCCTCCACTTT. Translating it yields CASSLSGDDSPLHF.

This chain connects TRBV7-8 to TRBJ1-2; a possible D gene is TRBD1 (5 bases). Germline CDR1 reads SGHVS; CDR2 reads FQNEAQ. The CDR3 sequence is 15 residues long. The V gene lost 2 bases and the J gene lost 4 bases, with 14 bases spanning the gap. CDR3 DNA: TGTGCCAGCAGCTTATTAAAGGGGATGGGCTATGGCTACACCTTC. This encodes CASSLLKGMGYGYTF.

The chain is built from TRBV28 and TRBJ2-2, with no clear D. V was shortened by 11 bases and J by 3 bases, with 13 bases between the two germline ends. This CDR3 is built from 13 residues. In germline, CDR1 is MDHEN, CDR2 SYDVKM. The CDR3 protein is CAASARDTGELFF. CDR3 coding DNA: TGTGCCGCCTCAGCCCGGGACACCGGGGAGCTGTTTTTT. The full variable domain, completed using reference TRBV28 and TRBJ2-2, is DVKVTQSSRYLVKRTGEKVFLECVQDMDHENMFWYRQDPGLGLRLIYFSYDVKMKEKGDIPEGYSVSREKKERFSLILESASTNQTSMYLCAASARDTGELFFGEGSRLTVL.

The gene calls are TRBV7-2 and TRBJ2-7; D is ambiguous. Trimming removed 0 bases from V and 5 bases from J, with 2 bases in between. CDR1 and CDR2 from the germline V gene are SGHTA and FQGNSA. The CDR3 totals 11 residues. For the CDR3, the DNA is TGTGCCAGCAGCTTAGCCCACGAGCAGTACTTC. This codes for CASSLAHEQYF.

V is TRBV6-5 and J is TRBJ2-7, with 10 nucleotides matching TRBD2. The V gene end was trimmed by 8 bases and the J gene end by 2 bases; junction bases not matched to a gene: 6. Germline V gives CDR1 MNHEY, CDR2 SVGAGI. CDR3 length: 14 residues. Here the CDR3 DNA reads TGTGCCAGCGTAAGCGGGGGGGAAGCCTACGAGCAGTACTTC. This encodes CASVSGGEAYEQYF.

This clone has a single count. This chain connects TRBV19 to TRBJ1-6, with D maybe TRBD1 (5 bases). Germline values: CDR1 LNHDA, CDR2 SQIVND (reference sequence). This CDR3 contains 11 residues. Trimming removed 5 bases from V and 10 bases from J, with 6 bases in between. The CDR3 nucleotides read TGTGCCAGTAGTGGGGGATCACCCCTCCACTTT. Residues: CASSGGSPLHF. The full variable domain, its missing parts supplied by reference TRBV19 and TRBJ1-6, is DGGITQSPKYLFRKEGQNVTLSCEQNLNHDAMYWYRQDPGQGLRLIYYSQIVNDFQKGDIAEGYSVSREKKESFPLTVTSAQKNPTAFYLCASSGGSPLHFGNGTRLTVT.

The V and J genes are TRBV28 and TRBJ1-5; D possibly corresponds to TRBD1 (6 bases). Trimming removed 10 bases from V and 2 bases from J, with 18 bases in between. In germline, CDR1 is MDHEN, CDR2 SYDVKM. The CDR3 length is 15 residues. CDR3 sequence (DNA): TGTGCCACCCTTGCCGGGGGCTTAGGCAATCAGCCCCAGCATTTT. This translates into CATLAGGLGNQPQHF.

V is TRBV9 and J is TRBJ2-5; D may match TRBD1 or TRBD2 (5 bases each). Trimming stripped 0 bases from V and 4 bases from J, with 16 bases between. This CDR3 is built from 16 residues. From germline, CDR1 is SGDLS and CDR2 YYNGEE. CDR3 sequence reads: CASSVGEGLRLETQYF. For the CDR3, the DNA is TGTGCCAGCAGCGTAGGTGAGGGGTTGAGATTAGAGACCCAGTACTTC.

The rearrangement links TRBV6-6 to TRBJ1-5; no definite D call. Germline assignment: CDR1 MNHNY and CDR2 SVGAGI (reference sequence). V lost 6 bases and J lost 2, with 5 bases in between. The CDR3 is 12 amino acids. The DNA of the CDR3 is TGTGCCAGCAGCTCGGGCAATCAGCCCCAGCATTTT. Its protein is CASSSGNQPQHF.

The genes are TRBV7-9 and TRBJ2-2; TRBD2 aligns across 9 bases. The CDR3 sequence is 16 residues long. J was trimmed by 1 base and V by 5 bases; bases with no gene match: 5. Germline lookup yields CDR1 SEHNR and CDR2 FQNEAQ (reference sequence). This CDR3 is CASSALAGVNTGELFF. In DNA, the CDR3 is TGTGCCAGCAGCGCGTTAGCGGGGGTGAACACCGGGGAGCTGTTTTTT.

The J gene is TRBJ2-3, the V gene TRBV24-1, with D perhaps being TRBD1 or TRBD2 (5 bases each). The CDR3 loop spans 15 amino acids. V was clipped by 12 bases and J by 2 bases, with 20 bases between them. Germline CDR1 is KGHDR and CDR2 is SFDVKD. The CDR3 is CAVSPGASYTDTQYF. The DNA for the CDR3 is TGTGCCGTCTCCCCCGGGGCGTCTTACACAGATACGCAGTATTTT.

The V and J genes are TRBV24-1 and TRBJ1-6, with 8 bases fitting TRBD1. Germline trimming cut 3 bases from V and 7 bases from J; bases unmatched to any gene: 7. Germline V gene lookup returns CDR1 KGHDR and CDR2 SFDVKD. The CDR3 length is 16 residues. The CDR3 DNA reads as TGTGCCACCAGTGATCCTCGACAGGGGCCGAATTCACCCCTCCACTTT. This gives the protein CATSDPRQGPNSPLHF.

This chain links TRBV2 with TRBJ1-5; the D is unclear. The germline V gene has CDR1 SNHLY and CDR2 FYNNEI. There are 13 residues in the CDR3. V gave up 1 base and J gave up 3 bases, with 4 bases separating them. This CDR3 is CASSEETNQPQHF. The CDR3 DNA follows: TGTGCCAGCAGTGAAGAAACCAATCAGCCCCAGCATTTT.

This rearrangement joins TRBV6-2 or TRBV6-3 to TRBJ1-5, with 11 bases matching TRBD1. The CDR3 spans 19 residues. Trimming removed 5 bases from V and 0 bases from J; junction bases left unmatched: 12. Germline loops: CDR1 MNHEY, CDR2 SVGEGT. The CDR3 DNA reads TGTGCCAGCAGTGCACCCCGGGACAGGGGGTCTTATAGCAATCAGCCCCAGCATTTT. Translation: CASSAPRDRGSYSNQPQHF.